Listed here are 2 T cell receptor beta chains from one sample, sequenced in a study of blood T cells in healthy people across ages (dated by TCRdb to the mid-2010s). Library generation was performed with 5' RACE. The sample was run on an Illumina HiSeq 2500. The second PCR ran for about 6 to 12 cycles and used a J-beta primer mix along with a sample-barcoded 5' primer. Starting from the raw public reads, TCRdb applied fastp trimming at Q25, assembled clones with MiXCR and retained in-frame beta chains. Under each unique CDR3 protein, matching rows form one entry showing the most common genes and DNA. Within this sample are around 1.5 million distinct CDR3 sequences, with roughly 32% of them counted one time only. The ten largest clones take up 11% of the sample. The material sequenced was blood. These receptors all stem from a woman aged 25 to 39 in good health.

The rearrangement uses TRBV5-1 and TRBJ2-7; TRBD1 might be the D (6 bases). V was trimmed by 3 bases and J by 0 bases, leaving 10 bases between them. Germline CDR1 and CDR2: SGHRS and YFSETQ. The CDR3 loop spans 14 amino acids. The CDR3 DNA is TGCGCCAGCAGCTGCCTGGACAGCTCCTACGAGCAGTACTTC. This encodes CASSCLDSSYEQYF.

As to this clonotype: One junction end disagrees with the germline gene, perhaps due to a read error. The V and J genes are TRBV4-2 and TRBJ2-1; no clear D. Germline-derived CDR1 and CDR2 are LGHNA and YNFKEQ. CDR3 length: 12 amino acids. The chain's CDR3 is CASSQDTNGQFF. Here the CDR3 DNA reads TGTGCCAGCAGCCAAGATACCAATGGGCAGTTCTTC.